The 6 T cell receptor beta chains given below trace back to one sample, sequenced in a study of Siglec-9 on CD8 T cells in melanoma. Produced via immunoSEQ multiplex PCR; TCRdb's table is partial and in-frame only. The sample lists more than 30,000 clones; roughly 84% were seen once. Sequencing was carried out using Siglec-9- CD8+ T cells sorted from blood. The receptor set was obtained from a human donor in good health.

The rearrangement joins TRBV27 to TRBJ2-2; D is perhaps TRBD1 (5 bases). Trimming stripped 4 bases from V and 3 bases from J, with 15 bases between. Germline lookup yields CDR1 MNHEY and CDR2 SMNVEV (reference sequence). This CDR3 comprises 16 residues. The CDR3 sequence: CASSSNRLGDTGELFF. The CDR3, as DNA: TGTGCCAGCAGTTCGAACAGGCTCGGTGACACCGGGGAGCTGTTTTTT.

This sequence joins TRBV27 and TRBJ1-1; TRBD1 is a possible D gene (5 bases). Trimming pared 2 bases from V and 8 bases from J, leaving 12 bases between. Germline assignment: CDR1 MNHEY and CDR2 SMNVEV (reference sequence). The CDR3 runs 13 residues. The CDR3 is CASSLVGDVEAFF. CDR3 DNA: TGTGCCAGCAGTTTAGTAGGGGACGTGGAAGCTTTCTTT.

Regarding this clone: A junction end diverges from the germline sequence, so it may reflect a read error. The chain uses TRBV7-7 and TRBJ2-3, with a possible D match to TRBD1 (7 bases). Germline assignment: CDR1 SSHAT and CDR2 FNYEAQ (reference sequence). The CDR3 sequence is 14 residues long. The CDR3 DNA follows: TGTGCTAGCAGCTTCGGAGGGGGCGCAGATACGCAGTATTTT. This translates into CASSFGGGADTQYF.

This clone was picked up one time. This chain joins TRBV5-1 and TRBJ1-1, with D maybe TRBD1 (6 bases). Germline V CDR1 and CDR2: SGHRS, YFSETQ. The CDR3 spans 17 residues. The V end was cut by 0 bases, the J end by 1 base, with 16 bases between. In DNA form, the CDR3 reads TGCGCCAGCAGCTTGGGTGTGGGGGCGCTTGGGAACACTGAAGCTTTCTTT. Its protein is CASSLGVGALGNTEAFF.

V usage is TRBV2 and J usage is TRBJ2-7, with D perhaps assigned TRBD1 or TRBD2 (5 bases each). This CDR3 contains 10 residues. Germline lookup yields CDR1 SNHLY and CDR2 FYNNEI. Trimming left V 8 bases short and J 9 bases short, with 11 bases between. The CDR3 nucleotides read TGTGCCAGCCGGGGCGAAGCGCAGTACTTC. This gives the protein CASRGEAQYF.

The J gene is TRBJ2-7, the V gene TRBV28; 7 positions match TRBD1. Germline assignment: CDR1 MDHEN and CDR2 SYDVKM. The CDR3 loop spans 15 amino acids. V shed 6 bases and J 3 bases; nucleotides not matched to a gene: 11. The CDR3 region is CASSRTGDSYYEQYF. CDR3 sequence (DNA): TGTGCCAGCAGCCGGACAGGAGACAGCTACTACGAGCAGTACTTC.